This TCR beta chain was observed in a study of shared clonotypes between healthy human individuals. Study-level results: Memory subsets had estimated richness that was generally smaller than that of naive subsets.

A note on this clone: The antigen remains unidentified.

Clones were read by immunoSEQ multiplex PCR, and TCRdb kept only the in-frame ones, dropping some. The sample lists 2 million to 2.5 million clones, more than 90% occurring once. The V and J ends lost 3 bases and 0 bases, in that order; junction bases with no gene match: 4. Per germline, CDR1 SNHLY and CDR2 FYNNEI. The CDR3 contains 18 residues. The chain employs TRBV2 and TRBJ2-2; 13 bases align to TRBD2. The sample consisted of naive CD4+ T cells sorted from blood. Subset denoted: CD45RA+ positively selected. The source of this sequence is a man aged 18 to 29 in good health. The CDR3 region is CASSDTSGGAANTGELFF. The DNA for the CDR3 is TGTGCCAGCAGTGACACTAGCGGGGGGGCTGCGAACACCGGGGAGCTGTTTTTT. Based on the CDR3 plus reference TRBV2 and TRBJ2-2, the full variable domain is EPEVTQTPSHQVTQMGQEVILRCVPISNHLYFYWYRQILGQKVEFLVSFYNNEISEKSEIFDDQFSVERPDGSNFTLKIRSTKLEDSAMYFCASSDTSGGAANTGELFFGEGSRLTVL.